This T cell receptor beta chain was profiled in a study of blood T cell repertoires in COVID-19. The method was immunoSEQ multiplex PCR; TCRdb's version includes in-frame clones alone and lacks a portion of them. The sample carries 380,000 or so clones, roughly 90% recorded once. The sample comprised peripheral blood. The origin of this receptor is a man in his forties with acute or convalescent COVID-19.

The CDR3 region has the DNA TGTGCCAGTAGTATCCACAGGGGGGCAGGAATTCCACGCTCCAATCAGCCCCAGCATTTT. Translated: CASSIHRGAGIPRSNQPQHF. V and J are TRBV19 and TRBJ1-5; 8 nucleotides align to TRBD1. V was pared by 3 bases and J by 3 bases, with 19 bases of the junction left unmatched. Germline CDR1 LNHDA, CDR2 SQIVND (reference sequence). This CDR3 is built from 20 residues.